This record looks at one T cell receptor (beta chain) sequence and its context. Its antigen is undetermined. Germline values: CDR1 MNHEY, CDR2 SVGAGI. The CDR3 covers 15 residues. Trimming shortened V by 2 bases and J by 8 bases, and 13 bases separated the two germline ends. The data originate from a study of CD8+ T cells in alopecia areata. Notes on the study in general: Sequenced scalp T cells also include alphabeta T cells resident in normal skin. In lesional scalp, particularly from alopecia totalis/universalis, clonality was higher than in normal scalp.

CD4+ cells of five or six patients were subjected to sorting into CD25+CD127- cells. Those with alopecia areata gave lesional scalp punch biopsies and peripheral blood. Sorted populations comprised CD4+ and CD8+ T cells obtained from PBMCs. In each case, RNA was isolated and then reverse transcribed into cDNA as the sequencing template. TCRdb's copy holds only in-frame clones and misses some; the assay was immunoSEQ multiplex PCR. The sample shows tens of thousands of clones, roughly 53% of them seen only once. The specimen sequenced was CD4+ Tregs sorted from blood. The receptor was isolated from a human donor with alopecia areata. The chain combines TRBV6-5 with TRBJ1-6; D might be TRBD1 (5 bases). The CDR3 region has the DNA TGTGCCAGCAGTTACGGGGGGTCAGGACATTCACCCCTCCACTTT. Its translation is CASSYGGSGHSPLHF.